This entry is about one TCR beta chain. Germline CDR1 is MDHEN and CDR2 is SYDVKM. Trimming pared 2 bases from V and 1 base from J, leaving 8 bases between. CDR3 length: 14 amino acids. The data belong to a study of blood T cell repertoires in COVID-19. On the study more broadly: Samples of COVID-19 (acute and convalescent) were obtained from the United States, Italy and Spain.

This table comes from immunoSEQ multiplex PCR, and its TCRdb copy is limited to in-frame clones, with some not included. The sample carries just under 300,000 clones, around 86% recorded once. This receptor was taken from a man between 65 and 85 years old with acute or convalescent COVID-19. The rearrangement links TRBV28 to TRBJ1-2, with D hard to call. Sequenced: peripheral blood. CDR3 sequence: CASSLEGVNYGYTF. CDR3 coding DNA: TGTGCCAGCAGTTTAGAGGGAGTTAACTATGGCTACACCTTC.